The T cell receptor beta chain described here comes from a study of T cell changes during pregnancy in multiple sclerosis. Trimming at V came to 6 bases and at J to 4 bases, leaving 6 bases not matched to a gene. Germline CDR1 is MGHDK and CDR2 is SYGVNS. The CDR3 consists of 14 residues. Sequenced by immunoSEQ multiplex PCR; TCRdb stores in-frame clones only, minus some. Of roughly 35,000 clones in the sample, around 92% are singletons; the top ten hold under 0.55%. V and J are TRBV25-1 and TRBJ2-1; TRBD1 matches at 7 bases. This specimen consisted of CD4+ T cells from peripheral blood mononuclear cells, obtained after pregnancy. The clonotype comes from a female donor with multiple sclerosis, enrolled in a pregnancy study. The CDR3 sequence: CASRRGQVYNEQFF. As DNA, the CDR3 is TGTGCCAGCAGACGAGGACAGGTTTACAATGAGCAGTTCTTC.